Here is one T cell receptor (beta chain) with its context. This clonotype has a handful of counts. The specificity of this receptor is unknown. The sample holds no much larger clone one base away, and base qualities are not on file. The germline V and J ends show losses of 6 bases and 10 bases respectively, and no gene match explains 5 bases of the junction. CDR1 and CDR2 are read off the germline V gene as MNHEY and SVGAGI. The CDR3 spans 13 residues, from the cysteine through the phenylalanine. This entry keeps only the CDR3 DNA: 39 bases, framed from base 1. The TCR beta CDR3 regions were amplified from RNA transcripts. The TCR CDR3 was subjected to a first round of RT-PCR using the HTBI primer set and the Qiagen OneStep RT-PCR kit. A second multiplex PCR round built the libraries, followed by size selection and purification. Libraries were sequenced paired-end with 100 bp reads on an Illumina HiSeq2000. As for the original processing: Raw data were processed with SOAPnuke, discarding reads with adapters, uncalled bases, mean Phred below 15, or no exact constant-primer or identifier match. High-quality paired reads were merged using COPE v1.2.5, and each unique nucleotide sequence was defined as a clonotype. MiTCR v1.1 was used to align clonotypes to the IMGT TRBV, TRBD and TRBJ reference segments. Only V-J combinations with frequency above 0.0001, covering about 99% of repertoires, were analysed. The TCS score was defined as F50 (clonal expansion) divided by E x V (chaos), with BLOSUM62-based TCRdist calculated between CDR3 peptides within each V-J. Welch's t-statistics and random forest reduced 450 to 600 V-J features to 10 to 15, which were used in a naive Bayes classifier (R e1071). The similarity between thyroid and blood repertoires was quantified using the Morisita-Horn index. TCRdb's own reprocessing of the public reads used fastp at Q25 and MiXCR and kept productive beta chains. CDR3 protein sequences are deduplicated, and each keeps its most common genes and DNA. None of the V and J calls come from the authors' own analysis; TCRdb made them. Recorded for this sample are hundreds of thousands of distinct CDR3 sequences; about 35% of them occurred a single time. The ten largest make up 31% of the sample.

These data come from a study of T cells in Graves' hyperthyroidism and ophthalmopathy (dated by TCRdb to about 2019). As for the study more broadly: Peripheral blood was collected at initial diagnosis, before any treatment. To identify TCR V-J signatures that set the groups apart, the researchers used a discovery cohort of about a hundred patients, made up of 40 to 45 with Graves' ophthalmopathy and approximately 57 with stable Graves' hyperthyroidism. Whether ophthalmopathy could be predicted prospectively was tested in an independent validation cohort made up of approximately 19 hyperthyroidism patients plus 17 patients who later progressed to ophthalmopathy. The roughly 91 discovery patients were randomly divided into training and test sets at a 7:3 ratio. The study also compared thyroid tissue and blood T-cell repertoires from over 5 Graves' hyperthyroidism patients. Once sampling was done, hyperthyroidism patients were given methimazole at a starting dose of 30 mg daily, whereas ophthalmopathy patients were given high-dose intravenous methylprednisolone. According to the paper, TCR Vbeta CDR3 sequencing was carried out on over 130 peripheral blood samples, which came from over 40 ophthalmopathy, under 85 hyperthyroidism and roughly 17 progressor patients.

Graves' hyperthyroidism was defined as stable when no progression to ophthalmopathy occurred over 18 months of follow-up. Hyperthyroidism patients were newly diagnosed, had a disease duration of under 2 months, and were aged 18 to 65 years. Patients with uncontrolled infections, other autoimmune diseases, pregnancy or lactation were excluded. Clinical symptoms, serum thyroxine and TRAb, thyroid ultrasound, and orbital computed tomography formed the basis for the diagnoses. Ficoll-Paque density gradient centrifugation was used to isolate PBMCs from approximately 11 ml of fresh peripheral blood. Trizol reagent was used to extract total RNA, and RNA quality was then checked on an Agilent 2100 Bioanalyzer. Results and caveats for the whole study, not just this receptor: During validation, the model predicted progression to ophthalmopathy a median of about 5.9 months ahead of onset, with around 70% sensitivity and around 72% specificity. Ophthalmopathy was separated from stable hyperthyroidism by a 13 V-J signature model, with over 85% sensitivity and just over 81% specificity obtained in cross-validation and 80%/75% obtained in testing. Most expanded thyroid clonotypes (frequency above 0.001) were also detected in blood, suggesting blood repertoires may reflect thyroid immune responses. Sample size was not statistically predetermined, and blinding of investigators to group allocation was not performed.

This TCR came from a woman aged 40 to 50 with Graves' hyperthyroidism. The rearranged chain carries TRBV6-5 and TRBJ1-4; the junction holds 10 bases that match TRBD1. Input material: blood. The DNA sequence reads TGTGCCAGCAGCGGGACAGGGGAGGGAAAACTGTTTTTT. This gives the protein CASSGTGEGKLFF.